This note documents a single T cell receptor (beta chain) sequence. The antigen is unknown. Treatment meaning: oral pan-JAK inhibitor, 5-10 mg twice daily. Alopecia areata patients gave lesional scalp punch biopsies and peripheral blood samples. The CDR3 loop spans 15 amino acids. Germline trimming cut 1 base from V and 2 bases from J; bases unmatched to any gene: 6. In germline, CDR1 is SGHRS, CDR2 YFSETQ. The entry originates in a study of CD8+ T cells in alopecia areata. It was cDNA, reverse transcribed from extracted RNA, that served as the sequencing template. Some clones are missing from TCRdb's copy, which holds only in-frame ones; the method was immunoSEQ multiplex PCR. The sample consists of about 200,000 clones, around three fifths of them appearing once. Study-wide points: Numerous expanded lesional clones remained in scalp and blood during tofacitinib.

Sequencing was performed on CD4+ T cells sorted from blood, taken at week 49, from a patient treated with tofacitinib. The sequence was obtained from a human donor with alopecia areata. V is TRBV5-1 and J is TRBJ2-7; 7 bases match TRBD1. CDR3 DNA sequence: TGCGCCAGCAGCTTGTTATGGGACAGCACCTACGAGCAGTACTTC. Its protein product is CASSLLWDSTYEQYF. Filled out from reference TRBV5-1 and TRBJ2-7, the complete variable domain reads KAGVTQTPRYLIKTRGQQVTLSCSPISGHRSVSWYQQTPGQGLQFLFEYFSETQRNKGNFPGRFSGRQFSNSRSEMNVSTLELGDSALYLCASSLLWDSTYEQYFGPGTRLTVT.